The 8 T cell receptor beta chains below come from one sample, sequenced in a study of CD8 T cells in ankylosing spondylitis (dated by TCRdb to 2015 to 2018). Libraries were prepared through 5' RACE. Sequencing took place on an Illumina HiSeq 2500. The public reads were reanalyzed by TCRdb: fastp trimming at Q25, MiXCR alignment, in-frame beta chains only. Every distinct CDR3 protein forms one entry, paired with its most common genes and DNA. The sample data list 200,000 to 250,000 distinct CDR3 sequences, and under 35% of these were observed just once. The ten largest clones add up to around 4.2% of the sample. What was sequenced was blood, either unsorted or a sorted T cell fraction (not recorded which). The receptors come from a male donor with ankylosing spondylitis or in good health (not recorded which).

CDR3 protein: CASSNRGQSYEQYF. The DNA of the CDR3 is TGTGCCAGCAGCAACCGGGGACAGAGCTACGAGCAGTACTTC. This chain joins TRBV11-2 and TRBJ2-7, with 7 nucleotides matching TRBD1. Per the germline V gene, CDR1 is SGHAT and CDR2 is FQNNGV. This CDR3 contains 14 residues. V shed 5 bases, J shed 3 bases, and the junction held 7 bases outside the gene matches.

The rearrangement links TRBV27 to TRBJ1-2, with TRBD1 as a possible D gene (5 bases). V shed 6 bases and J shed 3 bases, with 11 bases lying between them. The CDR3 runs 13 residues. CDR1 MNHEY and CDR2 SMNVEV come from the germline V gene (reference sequence). This CDR3 reads CASRQDIYYGYTF. DNA of the CDR3: TGTGCCAGCAGACAGGACATCTACTATGGCTACACCTTC.

The chain carries TRBV12-3 or TRBV12-4 and TRBJ2-5; 9 nucleotides line up with TRBD2. This CDR3 spans 15 amino acids. Trimming took 5 bases from V and 1 from J; bases not matched to a gene: 5. CDR3 sequence (DNA): TGTGCCAGCAGTCGGCCGGGACTAGCCCAAGAGACCCAGTACTTC. It codes for CASSRPGLAQETQYF.

This clonotype was counted a few times. The rearrangement links TRBV15 to TRBJ1-1; unclear D gene. The CDR3 runs 15 residues. The ends were cut back, 0 bases at V and 4 bases at J, with 12 bases in the middle. CDR1 and CDR2 (germline): LNHNV, YYDKDF (reference sequence). The CDR3: CATSRDSEIGTEAFF. CDR3 sequence (DNA): TGTGCCACCAGCAGAGACTCGGAAATTGGCACTGAAGCTTTCTTT. The complete variable domain, with remaining parts taken from reference TRBV15 and TRBJ1-1, reads DAMVIQNPRYQVTQFGKPVTLSCSQTLNHNVMYWYQQKSSQAPKLLFHYYDKDFNNEADTPDNFQSRRPNTSFCFLDIRSPGLGDTAMYLCATSRDSEIGTEAFFGQGTRLTVV.

V gene TRBV20-1 combines with J gene TRBJ1-2; D remains unclear. CDR1 is DFQATT and CDR2 is SNEGSKA in the germline V gene (reference sequence). This CDR3 has 14 residues. The V end lost 3 bases, the J end lost 4 bases, and 15 bases lay between the germline ends. The CDR3 spells CSASPAGVSYGYTF. The CDR3 region has the DNA TGCAGTGCTAGTCCCGCGGGAGTTAGCTATGGCTACACCTTC.

V usage is TRBV18 and J usage is TRBJ1-1; D is possibly TRBD1 (5 bases). CDR1 is KGHSH and CDR2 is LQKENI in the germline V gene. This CDR3 has 15 amino acids. V lost 3 bases to trimming and J lost 4 bases, with 15 bases between them. The CDR3, as DNA: TGTGCCAGCTCACCCATTCCATGGGGGGGCACTGAAGCTTTCTTT. Protein: CASSPIPWGGTEAFF.

The genes are TRBV6-1 and TRBJ2-5, with TRBD1 as a possible D gene (6 bases). V was clipped by 6 bases and J by 5 bases, with 13 bases between them. Germline CDR1 reads MNHNS; CDR2 reads SASEGT. The CDR3 contains 13 residues. The CDR3 reads CASRDSGMETQYF. The CDR3 DNA reads TGTGCCAGCAGGGACAGTGGGATGGAGACCCAGTACTTC.

V gene TRBV12-3 or TRBV12-4 combines with J gene TRBJ1-5; 7 bases match TRBD1. After removal of 7 bases from V and 9 bases from J, the junction contained 9 bases not matched to a gene. CDR3 length: 13 residues. As DNA, the CDR3 is TGTGCCAGCACCCTCGACAGGGAAGGGCCCCAGCATTTT. Translating it yields CASTLDREGPQHF.